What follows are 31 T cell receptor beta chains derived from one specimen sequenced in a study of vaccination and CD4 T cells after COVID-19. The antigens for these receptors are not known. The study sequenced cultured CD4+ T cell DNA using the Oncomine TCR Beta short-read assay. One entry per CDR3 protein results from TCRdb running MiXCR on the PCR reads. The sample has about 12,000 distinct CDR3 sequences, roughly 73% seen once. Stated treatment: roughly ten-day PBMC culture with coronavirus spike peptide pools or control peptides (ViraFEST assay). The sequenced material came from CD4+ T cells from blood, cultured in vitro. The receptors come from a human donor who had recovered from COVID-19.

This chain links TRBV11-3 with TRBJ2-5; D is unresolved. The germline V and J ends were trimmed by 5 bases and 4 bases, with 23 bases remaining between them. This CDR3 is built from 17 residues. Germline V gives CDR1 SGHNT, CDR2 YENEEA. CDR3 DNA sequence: TGTGCCAGCAGCCCTCCCCCGAGACACGATTGGGGAGAGACCCAGTACTTC. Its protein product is CASSPPPRHDWGETQYF.

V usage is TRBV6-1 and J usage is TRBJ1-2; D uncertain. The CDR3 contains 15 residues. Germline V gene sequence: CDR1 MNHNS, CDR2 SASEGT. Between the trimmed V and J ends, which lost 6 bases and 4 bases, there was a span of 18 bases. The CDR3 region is CASSSRTALSYGYTF. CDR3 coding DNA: TGTGCCAGCAGCTCCCGGACGGCCCTATCCTATGGCTACACCTTC.

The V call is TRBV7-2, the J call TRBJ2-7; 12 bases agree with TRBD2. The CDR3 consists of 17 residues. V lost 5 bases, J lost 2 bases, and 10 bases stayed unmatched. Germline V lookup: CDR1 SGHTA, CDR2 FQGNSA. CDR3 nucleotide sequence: TGTGCCAGCAGCCTGACTAGCGGGAGTGGTGGGGCCTACGAGCAGTACTTC. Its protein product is CASSLTSGSGGAYEQYF.

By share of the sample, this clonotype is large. The CDR3: CASSLGGLITEAFF. In DNA form, the CDR3 reads TGTGCCAGCAGCTTAGGGGGGCTCATCACTGAAGCTTTCTTT. The V and J genes are TRBV7-9 and TRBJ1-1; a weak D match, TRBD1 (6 bases). The V and J ends lost 1 base and 4 bases respectively, with 10 bases between them. Germline CDR1 reads SEHNR; CDR2 reads FQNEAQ (reference sequence). This CDR3 contains 14 residues.

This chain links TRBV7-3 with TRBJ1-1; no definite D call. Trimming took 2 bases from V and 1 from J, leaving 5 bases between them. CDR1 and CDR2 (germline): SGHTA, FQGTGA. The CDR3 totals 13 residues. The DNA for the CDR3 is TGTGCCAGCAGCTTAGCGGCGAACACTGAAGCTTTCTTT. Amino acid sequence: CASSLAANTEAFF.

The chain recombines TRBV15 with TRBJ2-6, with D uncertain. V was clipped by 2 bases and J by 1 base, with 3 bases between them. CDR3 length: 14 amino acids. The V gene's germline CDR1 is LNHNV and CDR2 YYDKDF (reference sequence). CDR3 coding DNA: TGTGCCACCAGCAGACAGTCTGGGGCCAACGTCCTGACTTTC. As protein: CATSRQSGANVLTF.

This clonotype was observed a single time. CDR3 residues: CASSLAWTGGTEAFF. The CDR3 bases are TGTGCCAGCAGCTTAGCGTGGACAGGGGGAACTGAAGCTTTCTTT. The chain has TRBV7-2 and TRBJ1-1, with 10 bases matching TRBD1. CDR1 is SGHTA, CDR2 FQGNSA, per germline. Trimming cost V 0 bases and J 5 bases; bases outside gene matches: 3. The CDR3 is 15 residues long.

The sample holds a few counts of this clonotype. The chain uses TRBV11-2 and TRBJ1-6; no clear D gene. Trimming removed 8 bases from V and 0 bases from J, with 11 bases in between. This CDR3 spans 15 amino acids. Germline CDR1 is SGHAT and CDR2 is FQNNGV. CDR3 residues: CASRPMSSYNSPLHF. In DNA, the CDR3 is TGTGCCAGCCGACCGATGAGCTCCTATAATTCACCCCTCCACTTT.

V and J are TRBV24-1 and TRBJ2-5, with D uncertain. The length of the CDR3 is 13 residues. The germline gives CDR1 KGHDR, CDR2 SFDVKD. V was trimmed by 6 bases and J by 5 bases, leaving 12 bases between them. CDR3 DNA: TGTGCCACCAGTTATGGTTTAATGGAGACCCAGTACTTC. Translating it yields CATSYGLMETQYF.

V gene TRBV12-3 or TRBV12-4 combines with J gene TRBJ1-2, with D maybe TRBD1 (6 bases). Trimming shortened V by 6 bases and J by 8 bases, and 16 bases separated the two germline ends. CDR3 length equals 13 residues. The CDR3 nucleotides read TGTGCCAGCAGCCAAGTTGGGGGGCGCGGCTACACCTTC. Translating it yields CASSQVGGRGYTF.

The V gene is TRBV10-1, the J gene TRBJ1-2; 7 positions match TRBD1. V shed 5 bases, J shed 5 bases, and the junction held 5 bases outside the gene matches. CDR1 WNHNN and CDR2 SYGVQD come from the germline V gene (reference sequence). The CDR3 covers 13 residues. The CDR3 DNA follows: TGCGCCAGCAGTTTAGACAGGGCTTATGGCTACACCTTC. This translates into CASSLDRAYGYTF.

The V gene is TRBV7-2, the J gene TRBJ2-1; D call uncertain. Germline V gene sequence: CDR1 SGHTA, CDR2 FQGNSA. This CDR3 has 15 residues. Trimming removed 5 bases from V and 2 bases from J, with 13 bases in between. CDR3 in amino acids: CASSLPYKPYNEQFF. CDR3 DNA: TGTGCCAGCAGCCTTCCCTACAAGCCCTACAATGAGCAGTTCTTC.

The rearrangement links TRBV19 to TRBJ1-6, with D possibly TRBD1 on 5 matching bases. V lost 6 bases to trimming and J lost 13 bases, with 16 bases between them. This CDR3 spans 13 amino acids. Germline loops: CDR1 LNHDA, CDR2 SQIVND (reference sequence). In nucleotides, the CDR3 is TGTGCCAGTAGCCCCGGGGCGGGGGTGCCCCTCCACTTT. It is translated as CASSPGAGVPLHF.

The CDR3 reads CASSLKETQYF. The CDR3 DNA is TGTGCCAGCAGCTTAAAAGAGACCCAGTACTTC. This sequence joins TRBV7-6 and TRBJ2-5; D gene unclear. Germline V gene data show CDR1 as SGHVS and CDR2 as FNYEAQ. The CDR3 length is 11 residues. V was clipped by 2 bases and J by 3 bases, with 1 base between them.

The CDR3 protein is CASSLPPLNTEAFF. The CDR3 nucleotides read TGTGCCAGCAGTTTACCCCCACTGAACACTGAAGCTTTCTTT. The chain is built from TRBV28 and TRBJ1-1; no clear D gene. The V end lost 2 bases, the J end lost 0 bases, and 7 bases lay between the germline ends. Germline-derived CDR1 and CDR2 are MDHEN and SYDVKM. CDR3 length: 14 amino acids.

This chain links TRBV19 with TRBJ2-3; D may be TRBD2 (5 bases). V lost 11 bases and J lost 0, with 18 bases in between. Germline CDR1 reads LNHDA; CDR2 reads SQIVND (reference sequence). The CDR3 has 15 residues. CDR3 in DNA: TGTGCCTCCCGAGCGAGGGATGTAAGCACAGATACGCAGTATTTT. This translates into CASRARDVSTDTQYF.

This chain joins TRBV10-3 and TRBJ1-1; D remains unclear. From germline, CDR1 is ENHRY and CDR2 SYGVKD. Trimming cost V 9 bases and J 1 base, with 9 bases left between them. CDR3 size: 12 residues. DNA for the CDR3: TGTGCCATTCGACGGACGAACACTGAAGCTTTCTTT. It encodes CAIRRTNTEAFF.

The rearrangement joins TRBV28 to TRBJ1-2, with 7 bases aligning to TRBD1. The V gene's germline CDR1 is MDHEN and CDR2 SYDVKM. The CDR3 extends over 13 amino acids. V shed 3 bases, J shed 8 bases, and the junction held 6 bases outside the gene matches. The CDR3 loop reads CASSFTGVGGYTF. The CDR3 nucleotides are TGTGCCAGCAGTTTTACAGGGGTAGGAGGCTACACCTTC.

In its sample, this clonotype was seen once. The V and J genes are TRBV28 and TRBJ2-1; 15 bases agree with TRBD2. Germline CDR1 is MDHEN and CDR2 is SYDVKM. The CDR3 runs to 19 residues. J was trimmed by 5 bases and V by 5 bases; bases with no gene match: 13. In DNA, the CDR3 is TGTGCCAGCAGTACGCCCTGGACTAGCGGGAGGGCCCATGACAATGAGCAGTTCTTC. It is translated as CASSTPWTSGRAHDNEQFF.

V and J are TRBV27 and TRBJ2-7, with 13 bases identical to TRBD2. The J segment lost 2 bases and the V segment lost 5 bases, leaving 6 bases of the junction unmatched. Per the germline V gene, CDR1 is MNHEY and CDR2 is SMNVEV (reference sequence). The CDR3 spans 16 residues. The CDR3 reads CASSRGGLAGAYEQYF. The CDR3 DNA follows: TGTGCCAGCAGTCGGGGTGGACTAGCGGGAGCCTACGAGCAGTACTTC.

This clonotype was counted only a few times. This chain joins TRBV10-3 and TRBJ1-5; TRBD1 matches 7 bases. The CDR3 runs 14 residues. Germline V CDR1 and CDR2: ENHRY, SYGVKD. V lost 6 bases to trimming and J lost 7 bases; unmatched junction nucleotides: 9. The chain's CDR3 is CAIREQGTEQPQHF. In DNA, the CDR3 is TGTGCCATCAGGGAACAGGGGACCGAGCAGCCCCAGCATTTT.

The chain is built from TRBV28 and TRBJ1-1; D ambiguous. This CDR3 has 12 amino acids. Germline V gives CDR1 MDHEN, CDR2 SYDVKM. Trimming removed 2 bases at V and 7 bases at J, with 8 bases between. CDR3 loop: CASSLATNEAFF. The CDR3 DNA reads TGTGCCAGCAGTTTAGCGACTAATGAAGCTTTCTTT.

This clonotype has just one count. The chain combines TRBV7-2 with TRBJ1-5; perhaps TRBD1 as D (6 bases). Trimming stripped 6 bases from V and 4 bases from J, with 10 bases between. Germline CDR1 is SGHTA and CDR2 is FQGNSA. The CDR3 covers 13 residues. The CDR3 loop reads CASSEGGNQPQHF. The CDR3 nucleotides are TGTGCCAGCAGTGAGGGGGGAAATCAGCCCCAGCATTTT.

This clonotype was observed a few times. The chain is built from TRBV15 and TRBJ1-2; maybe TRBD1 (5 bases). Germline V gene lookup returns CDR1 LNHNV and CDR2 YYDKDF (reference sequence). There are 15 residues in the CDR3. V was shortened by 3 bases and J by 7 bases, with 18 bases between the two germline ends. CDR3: CATSSPGLLSFGYTF. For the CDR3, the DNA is TGTGCCACCAGCAGTCCGGGACTTCTGAGTTTTGGCTACACCTTC.

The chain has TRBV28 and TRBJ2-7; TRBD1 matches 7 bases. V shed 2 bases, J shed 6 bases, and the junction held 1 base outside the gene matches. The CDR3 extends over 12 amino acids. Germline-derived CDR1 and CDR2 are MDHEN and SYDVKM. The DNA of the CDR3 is TGTGCCAGCAGTTTAAACAGGGGCGAGCAGTACTTC. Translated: CASSLNRGEQYF. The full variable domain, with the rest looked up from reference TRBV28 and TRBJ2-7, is DVKVTQSSRYLVKRTGEKVFLECVQDMDHENMFWYRQDPGLGLRLIYFSYDVKMKEKGDIPEGYSVSREKKERFSLILESASTNQTSMYLCASSLNRGEQYFGPGTRLTVT.

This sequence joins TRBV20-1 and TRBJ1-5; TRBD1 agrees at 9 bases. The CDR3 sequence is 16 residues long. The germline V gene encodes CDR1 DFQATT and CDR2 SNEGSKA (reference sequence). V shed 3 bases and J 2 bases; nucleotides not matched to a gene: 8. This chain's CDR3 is CSASRKDRGGNQPQHF. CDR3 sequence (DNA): TGCAGTGCTAGTCGAAAAGACAGGGGGGGCAATCAGCCCCAGCATTTT.

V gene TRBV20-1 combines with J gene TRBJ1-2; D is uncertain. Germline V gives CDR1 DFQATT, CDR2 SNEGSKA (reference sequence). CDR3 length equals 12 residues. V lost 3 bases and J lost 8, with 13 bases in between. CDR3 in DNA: TGCAGTGCTAGGACGGCCCGACTCGGCTACACCTTC. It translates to CSARTARLGYTF.

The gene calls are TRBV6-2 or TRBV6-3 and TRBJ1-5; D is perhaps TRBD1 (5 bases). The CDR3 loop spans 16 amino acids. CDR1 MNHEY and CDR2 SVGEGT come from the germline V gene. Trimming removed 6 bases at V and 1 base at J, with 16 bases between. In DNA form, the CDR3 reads TGTGCCAGCAGCCCGCCCCCCCGGGACAGCAATCAGCCCCAGCATTTT. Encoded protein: CASSPPPRDSNQPQHF.

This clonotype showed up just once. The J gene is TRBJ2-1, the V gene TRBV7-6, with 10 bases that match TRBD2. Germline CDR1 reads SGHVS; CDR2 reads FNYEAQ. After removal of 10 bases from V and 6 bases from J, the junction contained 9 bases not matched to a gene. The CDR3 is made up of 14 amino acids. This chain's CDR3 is CAISRLAGINEQFF. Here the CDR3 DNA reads TGTGCCATCTCAAGACTAGCGGGCATCAATGAGCAGTTCTTC.

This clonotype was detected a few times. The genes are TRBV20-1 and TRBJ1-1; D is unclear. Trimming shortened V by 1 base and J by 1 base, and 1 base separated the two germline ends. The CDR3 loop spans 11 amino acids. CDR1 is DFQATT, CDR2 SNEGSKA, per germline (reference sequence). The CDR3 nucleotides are TGCAGTGCTAGAGGGAACACTGAAGCTTTCTTT. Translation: CSARGNTEAFF.

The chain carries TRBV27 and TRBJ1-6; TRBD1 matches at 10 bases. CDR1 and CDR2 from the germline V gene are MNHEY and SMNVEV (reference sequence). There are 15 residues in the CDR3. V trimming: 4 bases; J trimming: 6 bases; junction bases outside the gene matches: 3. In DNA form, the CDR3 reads TGTGCCAGCAGTTCCGACAGGGGGCTTAATTCACCCCTCCACTTT. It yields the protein CASSSDRGLNSPLHF.